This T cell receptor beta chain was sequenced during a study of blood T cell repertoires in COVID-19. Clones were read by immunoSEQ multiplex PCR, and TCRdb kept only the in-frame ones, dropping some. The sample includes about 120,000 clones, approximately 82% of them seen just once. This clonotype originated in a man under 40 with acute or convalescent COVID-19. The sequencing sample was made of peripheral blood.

The CDR3, as DNA: TGTGCCAGCAGGGAGACAGGGAGGAACAATGAGCAGTTCTTC. Translating it yields CASRETGRNNEQFF. The rearrangement links TRBV6-5 to TRBJ2-1, with TRBD1 as a possible D gene (7 bases). Per germline, CDR1 MNHEY and CDR2 SVGAGI. The CDR3 consists of 14 residues. V dropped 6 bases and J dropped 5 bases, with 14 bases sitting between them.